The entry below gives a single TCR beta chain sequence along with its context. This entry comes from a study of control samples from healthy donors and cancer patients. Germline-derived CDR1 and CDR2 are MNHEY and SVGAGI. This CDR3 region has 12 residues. Trimming took off 6 bases at V and 9 bases at J, with 9 bases between the two ends. TCRdb's copy holds only in-frame clones and misses some; the assay was immunoSEQ multiplex PCR. Of just over 150,000 clones listed, roughly 93% are singletons. The receptor's source is a man aged 45 to 65 in good health. The specimen sequenced was blood. This sequence joins TRBV6-5 and TRBJ1-6; no clear D gene. DNA for the CDR3: TGTGCCAGCAGGGACGGGTTTTCACCCCTCCACTTT. It encodes CASRDGFSPLHF.